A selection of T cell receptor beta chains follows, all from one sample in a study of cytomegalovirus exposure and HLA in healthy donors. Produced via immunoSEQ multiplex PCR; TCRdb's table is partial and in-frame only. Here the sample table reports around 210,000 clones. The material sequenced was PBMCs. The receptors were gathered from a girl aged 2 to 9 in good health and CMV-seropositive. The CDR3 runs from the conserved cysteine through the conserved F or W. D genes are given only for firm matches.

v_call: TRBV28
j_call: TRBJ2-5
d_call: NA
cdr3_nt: TGTGCCAGCAGTGGACCGCCGGGGGAGACCCAGTACTTC
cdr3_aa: CASSGPPGETQYF

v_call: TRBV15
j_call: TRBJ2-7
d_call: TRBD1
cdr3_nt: TGTGCCACCAGCAGATCCGGTAGACAGGGGGCAGGTGAGCAGTACTTC
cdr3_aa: CATSRSGRQGAGEQYF

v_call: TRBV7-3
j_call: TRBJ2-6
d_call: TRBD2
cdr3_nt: TGTGCCAGCAGCTCACGCGGGGAGGGCTCTGGGGCCAACGTCCTGACTTTC
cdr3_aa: CASSSRGEGSGANVLTF

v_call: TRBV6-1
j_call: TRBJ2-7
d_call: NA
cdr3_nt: TGTGCCAGCAGTGGAAACGAAGGGGGTCTCTACGAGCAGTACTTC
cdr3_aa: CASSGNEGGLYEQYF

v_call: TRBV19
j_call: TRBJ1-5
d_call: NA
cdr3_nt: TGTGCCAGTAGTATAGGGCGACGGGGAGATCAGCCCCAGCATTTT
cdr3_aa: CASSIGRRGDQPQHF

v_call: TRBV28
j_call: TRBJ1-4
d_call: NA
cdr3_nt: TGTGCCAGCAGTTTATTACGAACTACAAATGAAAAACTGTTTTTT
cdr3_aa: CASSLLRTTNEKLFF

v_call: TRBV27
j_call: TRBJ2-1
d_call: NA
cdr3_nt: TGTGCCAGCAGTTTATTTAGGGCGGGGTCTGAGCAGTTCTTC
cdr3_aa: CASSLFRAGSEQFF

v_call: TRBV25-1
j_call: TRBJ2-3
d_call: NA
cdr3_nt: TGTGCCAGCAGTGCCCCCGGTTGGGGGGCAGATACGCAGTATTTT
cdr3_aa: CASSAPGWGADTQYF

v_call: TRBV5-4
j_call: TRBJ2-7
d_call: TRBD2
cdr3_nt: TGTGCCAGCAGCCCCGGGACTAGCGGGAGATCCGACGAGCAGTACTTC
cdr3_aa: CASSPGTSGRSDEQYF

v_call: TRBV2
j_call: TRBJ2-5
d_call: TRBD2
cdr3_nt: TGTGCCAGCAGTAGTCTAAGCGGGAGCTACCCTCCGGAGACCCAGTACTTC
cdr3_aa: CASSSLSGSYPPETQYF

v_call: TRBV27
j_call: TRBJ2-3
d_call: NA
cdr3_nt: TGTGCCAGCCTTAAATTGACAGGCTGGGAGCACACAGATACGCAGTATTTT
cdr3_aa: CASLKLTGWEHTDTQYF

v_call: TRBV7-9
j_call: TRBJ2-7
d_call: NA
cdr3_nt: TGTGCCAGCAGCCGGAACCTGGGGAGTTACGAGCAGTACTTC
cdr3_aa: CASSRNLGSYEQYF

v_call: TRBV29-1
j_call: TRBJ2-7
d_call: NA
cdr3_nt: TGCAGCGTTGATATTAGCGGCTACGAGCAGTACTTC
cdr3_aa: CSVDISGYEQYF

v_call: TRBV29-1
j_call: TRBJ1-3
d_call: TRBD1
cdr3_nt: TGCAGCGTTGTGGGGACAGGGGCACCGGGAAACACCATATATTTT
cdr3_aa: CSVVGTGAPGNTIYF

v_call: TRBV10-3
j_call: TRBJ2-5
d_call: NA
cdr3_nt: TGTGCCACTTCCGTCGGTGAAGAGACCCAGTACTTC
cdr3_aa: CATSVGEETQYF

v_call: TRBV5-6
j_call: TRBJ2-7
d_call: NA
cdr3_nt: TGTGCCAGCAGCTTCACTGGTCTTAGCTCCTACGAGCAGTACTTC
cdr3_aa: CASSFTGLSSYEQYF

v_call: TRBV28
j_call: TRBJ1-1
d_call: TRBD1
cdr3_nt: TGTGCCAGCAGTGGACAGGGGTTCTTCGCGAACACTGAAGCTTTCTTT
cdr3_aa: CASSGQGFFANTEAFF

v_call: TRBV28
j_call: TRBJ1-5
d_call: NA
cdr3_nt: TGTGCCAGCAGCGTCGACAGCAACAATCAGCCCCAGCATTTT
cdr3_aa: CASSVDSNNQPQHF

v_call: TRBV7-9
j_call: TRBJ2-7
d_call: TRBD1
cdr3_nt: TGTGCCAGCAGCCCCGGACAGGGCCCCTACGAGCAGTACTTC
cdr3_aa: CASSPGQGPYEQYF

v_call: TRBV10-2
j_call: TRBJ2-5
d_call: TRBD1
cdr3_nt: TGCGCCAGCAGTGAACCGAGGACAGGGTGGACCCAAGAGACCCAGTACTTC
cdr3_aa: CASSEPRTGWTQETQYF

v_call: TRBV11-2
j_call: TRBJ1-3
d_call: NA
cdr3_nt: TGTGCCAGCAGCTTAGATATTAGCCAGGGCAGCTCTGGAAACACCATATATTTT
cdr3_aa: CASSLDISQGSSGNTIYF

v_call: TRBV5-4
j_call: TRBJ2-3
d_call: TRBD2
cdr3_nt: TGTGCCAGCAGCCAACCAATAGCGGGCTACAGCACAGATACGCAGTATTTT
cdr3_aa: CASSQPIAGYSTDTQYF

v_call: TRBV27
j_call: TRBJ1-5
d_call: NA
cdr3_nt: TGTGCCAGCAGTTGGCAAGGGCCGGAGGGCAATCAGCCCCAGCATTTT
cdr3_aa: CASSWQGPEGNQPQHF

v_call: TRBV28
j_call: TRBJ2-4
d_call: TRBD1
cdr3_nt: TGTGCCAGCAGTCCCCGGACAGGGGAGGACATTCAGTACTTC
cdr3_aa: CASSPRTGEDIQYF

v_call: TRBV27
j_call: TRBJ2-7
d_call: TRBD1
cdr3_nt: TGTGCCACCCAAAGGACAGGATCCTACGAGCAGTACTTC
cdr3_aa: CATQRTGSYEQYF

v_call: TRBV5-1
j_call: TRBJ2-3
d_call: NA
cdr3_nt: TGCGCCTCACAAGGCGGAACTCTTAGCACAGATACGCAGTATTTT
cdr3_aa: CASQGGTLSTDTQYF

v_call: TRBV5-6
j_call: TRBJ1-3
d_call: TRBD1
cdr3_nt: TGTGCCAGCAGCCTACTACCGGGACAGGGGGCAGCGGGAAACACCATATATTTT
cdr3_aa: CASSLLPGQGAAGNTIYF

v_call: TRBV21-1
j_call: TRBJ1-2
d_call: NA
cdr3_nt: TGTGCCAGCAGCAACGGGAAGGGTAACTATGGCTACACCTTC
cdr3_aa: CASSNGKGNYGYTF

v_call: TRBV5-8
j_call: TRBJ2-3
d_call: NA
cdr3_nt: TGTGCCAGCAGCTTCCCCCAGGGGCAGGGCACAGATACGCAGTATTTT
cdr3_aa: CASSFPQGQGTDTQYF

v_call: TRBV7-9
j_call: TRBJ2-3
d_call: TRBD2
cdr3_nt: TGTGCCAGCAGCTTCCTAGCGGGAGCTAAAGATACGCAGTATTTT
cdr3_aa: CASSFLAGAKDTQYF

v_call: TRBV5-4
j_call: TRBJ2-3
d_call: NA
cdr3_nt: TGTGCCAGCAGCTTCCTAGCGCCTAGCACAGATACGCAGTATTTT
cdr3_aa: CASSFLAPSTDTQYF

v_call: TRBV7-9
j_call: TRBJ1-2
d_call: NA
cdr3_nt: TGTGCCAGCAGCTTAGTAGGGGCAGTCCCCTATGGCTACACCTTC
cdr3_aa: CASSLVGAVPYGYTF

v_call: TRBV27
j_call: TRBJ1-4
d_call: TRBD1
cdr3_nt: TGTGCCAGCAGTCAATCGGACTCACAGGGGGAAAAACTGTTTTTT
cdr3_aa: CASSQSDSQGEKLFF

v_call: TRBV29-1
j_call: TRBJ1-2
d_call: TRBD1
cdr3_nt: TGCAGCGCCTCAGGGGGTCGTGGCTACACCTTC
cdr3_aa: CSASGGRGYTF

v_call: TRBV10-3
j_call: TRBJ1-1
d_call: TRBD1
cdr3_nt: TGTGCCAGCTCCGGGACAGCTAACACTGAAGCTTTCTTT
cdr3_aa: CASSGTANTEAFF

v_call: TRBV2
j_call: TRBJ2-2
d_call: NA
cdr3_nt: TGTGCCACTCAACAGGGTTTCGGGGAGCTGTTTTTT
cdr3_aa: CATQQGFGELFF

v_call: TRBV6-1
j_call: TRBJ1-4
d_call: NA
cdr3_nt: TGTGCCAGCAGTGTGGCGGGAAGCGAAAAACTGTTTTTT
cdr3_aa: CASSVAGSEKLFF

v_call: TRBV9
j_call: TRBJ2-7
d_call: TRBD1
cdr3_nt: TGTGCCAGCAGCCTCAGGACAGGCTACGAGCAGTACTTC
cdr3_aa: CASSLRTGYEQYF

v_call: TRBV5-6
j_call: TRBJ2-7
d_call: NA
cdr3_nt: TGTGCCAGCAGCTTTACAGGCGCCTACGAGCAGTACTTC
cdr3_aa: CASSFTGAYEQYF

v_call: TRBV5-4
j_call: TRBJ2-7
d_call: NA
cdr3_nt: TGTGCCAGCAGCCTACAACCGACTAGTATTGACGAGCAGTACTTC
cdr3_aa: CASSLQPTSIDEQYF

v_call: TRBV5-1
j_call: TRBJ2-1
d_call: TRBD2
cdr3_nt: TGCGCCAGCAGCTGGGGGGGTACTACCCCCCTAATGAATGAGCAGTTCTTC
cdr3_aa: CASSWGGTTPLMNEQFF

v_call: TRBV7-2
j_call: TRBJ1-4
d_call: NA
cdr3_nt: TGTGCCAGCAGCGCAACAGGGAAATGGACTAATGAAAAACTGTTTTTT
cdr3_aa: CASSATGKWTNEKLFF

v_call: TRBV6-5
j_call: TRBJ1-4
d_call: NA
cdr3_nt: TGTGCCAGCAGCGTCATGGGGGGTGTAAATGAAAAACTGTTTTTT
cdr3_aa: CASSVMGGVNEKLFF

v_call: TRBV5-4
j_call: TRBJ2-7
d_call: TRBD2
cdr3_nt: TGTGCCAGCAGCACGGGACTAGCGGGAGGTCCCTACGAGCAGTACTTC
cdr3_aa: CASSTGLAGGPYEQYF

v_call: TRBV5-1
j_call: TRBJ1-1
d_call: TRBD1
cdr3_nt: TGCGCCAGCAGCCGGGGACAGCCGAACACTGAAGCTTTCTTT
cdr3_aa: CASSRGQPNTEAFF

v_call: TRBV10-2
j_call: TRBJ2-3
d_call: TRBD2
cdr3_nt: TGCGCCAGCAGTGACATACTAGCGGCGACAACCACAGATACGCAGTATTTT
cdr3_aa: CASSDILAATTTDTQYF

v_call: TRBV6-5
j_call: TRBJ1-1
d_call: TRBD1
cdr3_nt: TGTGCCAGCAAGCTAACAGGGGGACGGGAAGCTTTCTTT
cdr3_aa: CASKLTGGREAFF

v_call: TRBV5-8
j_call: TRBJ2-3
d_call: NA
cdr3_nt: TGTGCCAGCAGCTCGGAGGGCCGATGGACAGATACGCAGTATTTT
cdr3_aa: CASSSEGRWTDTQYF

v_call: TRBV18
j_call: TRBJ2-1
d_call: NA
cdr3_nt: TGTGCCAGCTCACCCCATCCCTCCTACAATGAGCAGTTCTTC
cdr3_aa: CASSPHPSYNEQFF

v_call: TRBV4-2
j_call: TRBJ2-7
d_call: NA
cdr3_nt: TGTGCCAGCAGCCAAGATAGTCTCACCTACGAGCAGTACTTC
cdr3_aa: CASSQDSLTYEQYF

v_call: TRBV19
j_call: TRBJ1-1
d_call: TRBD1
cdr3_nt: TGTGCCAGTAGTATGGGACAGGGGACGGGCACTGAAGCTTTCTTT
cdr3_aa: CASSMGQGTGTEAFF

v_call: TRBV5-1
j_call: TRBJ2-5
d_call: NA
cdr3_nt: TGCGCCAGCAGCTTGGGTATCGAGGGCTGGGGAGAGACCCAGTACTTC
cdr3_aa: CASSLGIEGWGETQYF

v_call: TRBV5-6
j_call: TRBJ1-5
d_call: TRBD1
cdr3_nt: TGTGCCAGCAGCTTGGACGGACAGGGGGTCGGGGAGCCCCAGCATTTT
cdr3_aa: CASSLDGQGVGEPQHF

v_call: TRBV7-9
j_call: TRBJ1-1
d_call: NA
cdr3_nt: TGTGCCAGCAGTTGGACAGAGAGCACTGAAGCTTTCTTT
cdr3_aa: CASSWTESTEAFF

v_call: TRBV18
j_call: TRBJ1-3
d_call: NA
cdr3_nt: TGTGCCAGCTCACCACCGGAGAACTCTGGAAACACCATATATTTT
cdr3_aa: CASSPPENSGNTIYF

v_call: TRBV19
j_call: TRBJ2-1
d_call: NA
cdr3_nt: TGTGCCAGTAAGGGACACCTAAGCTCCTACAATGAGCAGTTCTTC
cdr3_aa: CASKGHLSSYNEQFF

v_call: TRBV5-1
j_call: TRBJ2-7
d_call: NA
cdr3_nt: TGCGCCAGCAGCCCGGGGGGGGACAGGGTGGGCTACGAGCAGTACTTC
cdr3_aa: CASSPGGDRVGYEQYF

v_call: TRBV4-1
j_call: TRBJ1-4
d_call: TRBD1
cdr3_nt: TGCGCCAGCAGCCAAGTTGGGGGACAGGGTAATGAAAAACTGTTTTTT
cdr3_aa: CASSQVGGQGNEKLFF

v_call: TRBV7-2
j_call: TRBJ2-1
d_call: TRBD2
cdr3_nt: TGTGCCAGCAGTTTCCAGGGCGGGAGGGGGTTCGATGAGCAGTTCTTC
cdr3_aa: CASSFQGGRGFDEQFF

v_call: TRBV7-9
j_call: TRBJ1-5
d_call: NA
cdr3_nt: TGTGCCAGCAGCTCAGATCTCTTTTCTAATCAGCCCCAGCATTTT
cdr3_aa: CASSSDLFSNQPQHF